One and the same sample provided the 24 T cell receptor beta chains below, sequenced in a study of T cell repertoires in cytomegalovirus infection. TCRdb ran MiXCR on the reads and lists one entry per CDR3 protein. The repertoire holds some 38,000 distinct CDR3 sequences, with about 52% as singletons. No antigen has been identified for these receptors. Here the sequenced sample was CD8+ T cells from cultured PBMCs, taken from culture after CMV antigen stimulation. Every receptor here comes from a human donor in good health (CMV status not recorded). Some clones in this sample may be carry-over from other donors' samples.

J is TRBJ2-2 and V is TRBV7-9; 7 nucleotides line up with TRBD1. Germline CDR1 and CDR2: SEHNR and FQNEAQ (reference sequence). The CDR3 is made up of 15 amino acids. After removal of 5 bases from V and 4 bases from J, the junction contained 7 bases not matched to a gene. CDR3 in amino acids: CASSLLTGPTGELFF. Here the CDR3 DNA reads TGTGCCAGCAGCCTCCTGACAGGGCCCACCGGGGAGCTGTTTTTT.

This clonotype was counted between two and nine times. CDR3 DNA: TGTGCCAGCAGTTACTACGGGACAGGGTCCGAATCGAATTCACCCCTCCACTTT. The encoded protein is CASSYYGTGSESNSPLHF. The chain uses TRBV6-5 and TRBJ1-6; 9 bases map to TRBD1. Trimming took 1 base from V and 7 from J; bases not matched to a gene: 11. Germline V gene lookup returns CDR1 MNHEY and CDR2 SVGAGI. The CDR3 sequence is 18 residues long.

CDR3 region: CASSSGTGSWQPQHF. CDR3 bases: TGTGCCAGCAGCTCCGGGACAGGGAGTTGGCAGCCCCAGCATTTT. The chain carries TRBV7-2 and TRBJ1-5; 9 nucleotides line up with TRBD1. V shed 4 bases and J 7 bases; nucleotides not matched to a gene: 8. Germline CDR1 SGHTA, CDR2 FQGNSA. This CDR3 region has 15 residues.

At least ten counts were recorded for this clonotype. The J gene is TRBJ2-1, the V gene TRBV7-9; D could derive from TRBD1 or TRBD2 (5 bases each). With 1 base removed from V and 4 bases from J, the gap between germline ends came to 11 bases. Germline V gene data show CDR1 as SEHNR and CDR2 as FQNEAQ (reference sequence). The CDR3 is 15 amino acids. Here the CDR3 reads CASSLGGELYNEQFF. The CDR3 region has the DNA TGTGCCAGCAGCTTAGGAGGGGAACTATACAATGAGCAGTTCTTC.

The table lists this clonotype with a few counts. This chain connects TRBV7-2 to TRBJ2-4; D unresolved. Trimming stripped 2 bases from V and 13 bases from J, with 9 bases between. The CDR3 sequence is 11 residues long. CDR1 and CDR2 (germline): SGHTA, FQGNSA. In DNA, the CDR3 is TGTGCCAGCAGCTTAAAAGGGCCCCAGTACTTC. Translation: CASSLKGPQYF.

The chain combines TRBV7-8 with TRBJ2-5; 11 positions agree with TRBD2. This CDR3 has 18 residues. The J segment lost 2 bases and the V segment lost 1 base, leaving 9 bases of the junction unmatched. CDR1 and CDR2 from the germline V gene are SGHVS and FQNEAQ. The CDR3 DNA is TGTGCCAGCAGCTTAGGACTAGCGGGAACCCCCCTACAAGAGACCCAGTACTTC. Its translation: CASSLGLAGTPLQETQYF.

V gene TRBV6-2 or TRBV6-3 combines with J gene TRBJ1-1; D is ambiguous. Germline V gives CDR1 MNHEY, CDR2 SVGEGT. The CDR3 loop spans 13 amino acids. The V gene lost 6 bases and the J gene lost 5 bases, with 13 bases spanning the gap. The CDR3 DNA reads TGTGCCAGCAGCAAACGGGGAAAGACTGAAGCTTTCTTT. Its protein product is CASSKRGKTEAFF.

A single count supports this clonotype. In DNA, the CDR3 is TGTGCCAGCAGCCCAGGACGGAATACTGAAGCTTTCTTT. Translating gives CASSPGRNTEAFF. The chain recombines TRBV7-4 with TRBJ1-1; D ambiguous. Deletions cut 5 bases from V and 5 bases from J, with 12 bases between. Germline CDR1 reads SGHVT; CDR2 reads SQSDAQ. The CDR3 is made up of 13 amino acids.

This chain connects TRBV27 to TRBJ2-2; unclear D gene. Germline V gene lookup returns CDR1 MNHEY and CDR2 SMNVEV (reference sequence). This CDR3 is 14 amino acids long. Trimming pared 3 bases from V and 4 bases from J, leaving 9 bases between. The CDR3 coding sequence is TGTGCCAGCAGTTTGCTGGCCCCCACCGGGGAGCTGTTTTTT. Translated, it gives CASSLLAPTGELFF.

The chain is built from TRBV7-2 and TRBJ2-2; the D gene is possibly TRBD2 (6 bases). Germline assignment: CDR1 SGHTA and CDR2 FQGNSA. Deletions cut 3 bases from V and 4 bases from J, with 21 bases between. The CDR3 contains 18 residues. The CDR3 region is CASSFPYPIRDSTGELFF. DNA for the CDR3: TGTGCCAGCAGCTTCCCTTACCCCATCCGGGACTCCACCGGGGAGCTGTTTTTT.

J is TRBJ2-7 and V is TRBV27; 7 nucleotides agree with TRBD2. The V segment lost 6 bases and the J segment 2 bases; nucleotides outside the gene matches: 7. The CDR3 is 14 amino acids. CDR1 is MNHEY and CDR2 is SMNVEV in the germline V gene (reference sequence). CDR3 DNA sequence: TGTGCCAGCAGCGACCAGGGACTAACCTACGAGCAGTACTTC. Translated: CASSDQGLTYEQYF.

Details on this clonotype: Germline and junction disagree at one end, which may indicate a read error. In DNA, the CDR3 is TGTGCCAGCAGCTCCCCGGGACGGAGAACTAGCACAGATACGCTGTATTTT. This gives the protein CASSSPGRRTSTDTLYF. The chain employs TRBV7-8 and TRBJ2-3, with D tentatively TRBD2 (6 bases). Germline assignment: CDR1 SGHVS and CDR2 FQNEAQ. The CDR3 has 17 residues.

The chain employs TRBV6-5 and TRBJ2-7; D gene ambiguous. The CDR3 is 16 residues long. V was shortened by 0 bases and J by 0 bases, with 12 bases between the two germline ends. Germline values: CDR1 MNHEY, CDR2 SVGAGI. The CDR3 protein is CASSYSGQAGSYEQYF. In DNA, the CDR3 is TGTGCCAGCAGTTACTCAGGCCAGGCCGGCTCCTACGAGCAGTACTTC.

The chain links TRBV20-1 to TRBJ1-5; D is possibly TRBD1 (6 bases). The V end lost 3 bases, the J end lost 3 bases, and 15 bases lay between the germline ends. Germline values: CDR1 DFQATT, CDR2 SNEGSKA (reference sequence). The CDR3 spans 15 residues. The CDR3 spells CSASRGHYINQPQHF. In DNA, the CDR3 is TGCAGTGCTAGTCGGGGGCATTATATCAATCAGCCCCAGCATTTT.

The CDR3 bases are TGTGCCAGCAGCACAGGGACAGCTGAAGCTTTCTTT. Translating it yields CASSTGTAEAFF. The chain has TRBV7-4 and TRBJ1-1; 7 bases are shared with TRBD1. CDR1 and CDR2 from the germline V gene are SGHVT and SQSDAQ. There are 12 residues in the CDR3. The V and J ends lost 5 bases and 6 bases, in that order; junction bases with no gene match: 3.

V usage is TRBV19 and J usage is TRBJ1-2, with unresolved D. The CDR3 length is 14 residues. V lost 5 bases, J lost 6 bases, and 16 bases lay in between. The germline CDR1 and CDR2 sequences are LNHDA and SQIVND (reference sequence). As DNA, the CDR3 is TGTGCCAGTAGTCCCCCGACCACGACCCATGGCTACACCTTC. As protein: CASSPPTTTHGYTF.

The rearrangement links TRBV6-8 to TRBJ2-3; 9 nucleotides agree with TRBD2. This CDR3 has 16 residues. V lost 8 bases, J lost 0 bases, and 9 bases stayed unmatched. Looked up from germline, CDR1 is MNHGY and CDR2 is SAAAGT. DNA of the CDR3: TGTGCCAGCGGGAGGAGCGGGGGGCAAAGCACAGATACGCAGTATTTT. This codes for CASGRSGGQSTDTQYF.

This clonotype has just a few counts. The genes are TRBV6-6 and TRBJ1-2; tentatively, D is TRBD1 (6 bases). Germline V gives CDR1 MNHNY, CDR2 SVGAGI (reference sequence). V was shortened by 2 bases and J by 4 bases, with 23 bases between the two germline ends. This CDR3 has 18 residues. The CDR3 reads CASSYVQGRQRGVYGYTF. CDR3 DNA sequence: TGTGCCAGCAGTTACGTTCAGGGGCGACAAAGGGGAGTCTATGGCTACACCTTC.

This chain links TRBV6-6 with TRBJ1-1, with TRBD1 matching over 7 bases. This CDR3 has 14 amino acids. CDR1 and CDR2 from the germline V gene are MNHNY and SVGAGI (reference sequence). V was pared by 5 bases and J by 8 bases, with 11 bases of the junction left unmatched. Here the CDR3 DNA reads TGTGCCAGCAGTGTCAAGGGGGCCGGGAGGGAAGCTTTCTTT. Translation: CASSVKGAGREAFF.

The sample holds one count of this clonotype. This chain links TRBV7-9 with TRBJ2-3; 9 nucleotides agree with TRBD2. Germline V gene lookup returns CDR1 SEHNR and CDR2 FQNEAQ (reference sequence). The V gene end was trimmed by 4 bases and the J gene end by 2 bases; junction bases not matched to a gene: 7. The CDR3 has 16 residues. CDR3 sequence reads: CASSSQREVNTDTQYF. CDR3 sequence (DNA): TGTGCCAGCAGCTCCCAGCGGGAGGTGAACACAGATACGCAGTATTTT.

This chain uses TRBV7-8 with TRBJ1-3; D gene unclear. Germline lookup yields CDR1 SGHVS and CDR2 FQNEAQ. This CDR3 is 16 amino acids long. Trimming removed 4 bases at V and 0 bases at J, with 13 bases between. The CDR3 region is CASSYRDLSSGNTIYF. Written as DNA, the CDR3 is TGTGCCAGCAGCTACCGGGATCTGAGCTCTGGAAACACCATATATTTT.

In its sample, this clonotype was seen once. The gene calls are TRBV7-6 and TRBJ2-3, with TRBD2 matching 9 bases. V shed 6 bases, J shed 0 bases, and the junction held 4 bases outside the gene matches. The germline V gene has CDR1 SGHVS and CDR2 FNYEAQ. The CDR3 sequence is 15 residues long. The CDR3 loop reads CASRPGTSSTDTQYF. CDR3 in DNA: TGTGCCAGCAGACCGGGGACTAGCAGCACAGATACGCAGTATTTT.

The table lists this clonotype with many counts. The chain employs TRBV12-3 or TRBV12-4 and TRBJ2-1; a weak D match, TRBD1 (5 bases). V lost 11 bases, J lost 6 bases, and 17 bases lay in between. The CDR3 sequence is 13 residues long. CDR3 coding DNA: TGTGCCCTCAGGGAAAAAGTGGGCAATGAGCAGTTCTTC. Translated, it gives CALREKVGNEQFF.

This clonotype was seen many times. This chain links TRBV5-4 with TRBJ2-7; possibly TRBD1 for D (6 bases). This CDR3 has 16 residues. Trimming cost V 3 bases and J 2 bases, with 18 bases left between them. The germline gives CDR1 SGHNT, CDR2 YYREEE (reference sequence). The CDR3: CASSSSQGQRPYEQYF. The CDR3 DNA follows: TGTGCCAGCAGCTCGTCACAGGGACAACGACCCTACGAGCAGTACTTC. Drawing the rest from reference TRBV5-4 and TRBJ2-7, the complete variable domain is ETGVTQSPTHLIKTRGQQVTLRCSSQSGHNTVSWYQQALGQGPQFIFQYYREEENGRGNFPPRFSGLQFPNYSSELNVNALELDDSALYLCASSSSQGQRPYEQYFGPGTRLTVT.